The source of this T cell receptor beta chain is a study of cytomegalovirus exposure and HLA in healthy donors. Overall study results and limits: The authors enumerated under 200 TCR beta chains as linked to cytomegalovirus.

The CDR3 covers 15 residues. The germline CDR1 and CDR2 sequences are SGHNT and YYREEE (reference sequence). V was pared by 2 bases and J by 2 bases, with 13 bases between. Of note for this clone: Its target is not known.

The PCR used 60 Vbeta and 13 Jbeta primers. Profiled with immunoSEQ multiplex PCR; TCRdb holds only in-frame clones, not every one. The sample includes under 150,000 clones, 80% to 90% of them seen just once. The chain has TRBV5-4 and TRBJ2-5; TRBD2 might be the D (6 bases). The clonotype originates from a male donor in good health and CMV-seropositive. Sequenced sample: PBMCs. The CDR3 coding sequence is TGTGCCAGCAGCTTCCCCGGGGGAAAACAAGAGACCCAGTACTTC. This sequence encodes CASSFPGGKQETQYF.